This TCR beta chain appears in the sequencing data of a study of blood T cell repertoires in COVID-19. Study context: COVID-19 samples collected from the United States, Italy and Spain covered acute and convalescent phases. The cDNA or gDNA used as material had been derived from T cells, B-cell-depleted T cells, or PBMCs.

Methods used by the authors: Amplification from reference gene primers served as the basis for estimated nucleated cell counts. Libraries were prepared by immunoSEQ multiplex PCR; TCRdb keeps only in-frame clonotypes and omits some of them. The V and J calls and clone size were taken over from that table, and D and trimming were inferred from the DNA. This sample has fewer than 90,000 clones, with nearly 90% found just once. CDR1 and CDR2 from the germline V gene are KGHSH and LQKENI. CDR3 length: 14 amino acids. Trimming left V 3 bases short and J 4 bases short, with 11 bases between. This receptor was obtained from a man between 65 and 85 years old with acute or convalescent COVID-19. This chain links TRBV18 with TRBJ2-3; D gene uncertain. The sequencing sample was made of peripheral blood. The DNA for the CDR3 is TGTGCCAGCTCACCCCTTCCCGGGTCAGATACGCAGTATTTT. Amino acids: CASSPLPGSDTQYF.